These 29 T cell receptor beta chains share one sample of origin, sequenced in a study of cytomegalovirus exposure and HLA in healthy donors. The method was immunoSEQ multiplex PCR; TCRdb's version includes in-frame clones alone and lacks a portion of them. The sample yields roughly 240,000 clones, around nine tenths seen once. Sequences were obtained from PBMCs. The receptors shown here come from a man aged 18 to 30 in good health and CMV-seronegative.

The rearrangement links TRBV9 to TRBJ2-7, with 8 bases matching TRBD2. J gave up 0 bases and V 2 bases, and 4 bases lay outside the gene matches. The CDR3 has 15 residues. CDR1 is SGDLS and CDR2 is YYNGEE in the germline V gene. The CDR3 protein is CASSVSGASSYEQYF. As DNA, the CDR3 is TGTGCCAGCAGCGTTAGCGGGGCCTCCTCCTACGAGCAGTACTTC.

The chain joins TRBV9 to TRBJ1-2; TRBD1 agrees at 7 bases. CDR1 and CDR2 from the germline V gene are SGDLS and YYNGEE. This CDR3 comprises 15 residues. V shed 5 bases, J shed 4 bases, and the junction held 11 bases outside the gene matches. CDR3 in DNA: TGTGCCAGCAGTTATAACAGGGGAAGGAGCTATGGCTACACCTTC. It translates to CASSYNRGRSYGYTF.

This clone was counted once. V usage is TRBV9 and J usage is TRBJ2-1; D is ambiguous. V lost 0 bases and J 7 bases, leaving 8 bases between the germline ends. Germline assignment: CDR1 SGDLS and CDR2 YYNGEE. The CDR3 totals 13 residues. CDR3 in amino acids: CASSVAIGNEQFF. The CDR3 DNA sequence: TGTGCCAGCAGCGTAGCTATCGGGAATGAGCAGTTCTTC.

This clone was counted between two and nine times. The chain recombines TRBV9 with TRBJ2-2; 9 positions match TRBD2. J gave up 6 bases and V 1 base, and 4 bases lay outside the gene matches. Germline CDR1 SGDLS, CDR2 YYNGEE. CDR3 length: 15 amino acids. The CDR3 loop is CASSVFSGSAGELFF. The CDR3 DNA follows: TGTGCCAGCAGCGTATTTAGCGGGAGCGCCGGGGAGCTGTTTTTT.

The rearrangement links TRBV7-8 to TRBJ2-1, with 7 bases aligning to TRBD1. The CDR3 contains 16 residues. Trimming took 0 bases from V and 0 from J; bases not matched to a gene: 2. Germline CDR1 and CDR2: SGHVS and FQNEAQ. Here the CDR3 reads CASSLAGQVSYNEQFF. The CDR3 DNA follows: TGTGCCAGCAGCTTAGCAGGACAGGTCTCCTACAATGAGCAGTTCTTC.

This chain connects TRBV5-1 to TRBJ1-2, with 12 bases matching TRBD1. The CDR3 is made up of 15 amino acids. Germline assignment: CDR1 SGHRS and CDR2 YFSETQ. With 4 bases clipped from V and 2 bases from J, the junction kept 3 bases outside the gene matches. The CDR3 sequence: CASSRDRGRNYGYTF. CDR3 in DNA: TGCGCCAGCAGCCGGGACAGGGGGCGAAACTATGGCTACACCTTC.

The gene calls are TRBV5-7 and TRBJ1-1; 12 bases align to TRBD1. TRBV5-7 is an open reading frame, and its role is uncertain. The J segment lost 5 bases and the V segment lost 5 bases, leaving 16 bases of the junction unmatched. The CDR3 is 18 amino acids. The CDR3: CASRRRGTGGLVWTEAFF. The DNA of the CDR3 is TGTGCCAGCAGAAGGCGTGGGACAGGGGGCCTAGTGTGGACTGAAGCTTTCTTT.

The chain carries TRBV5-1 and TRBJ1-2; D is unclear. Deletions cut 0 bases from V and 7 bases from J, with 10 bases between. Per the germline V gene, CDR1 is SGHRS and CDR2 is YFSETQ. This CDR3 contains 13 residues. This CDR3 is CASSLDGEAGYTF. CDR3 coding DNA: TGCGCCAGCAGCTTGGACGGGGAGGCTGGCTACACCTTC.

The chain links TRBV9 to TRBJ1-6; a possible D gene is TRBD1 (6 bases). The V end was cut by 2 bases, the J end by 9 bases, with 18 bases between. This CDR3 has 16 amino acids. Germline V lookup: CDR1 SGDLS, CDR2 YYNGEE. CDR3 nucleotide sequence: TGTGCCAGCAGCGTCCTGCACAGGGTTGGTGTTTCACCCCTCCACTTT. This sequence encodes CASSVLHRVGVSPLHF.

The rearrangement uses TRBV6-6 and TRBJ2-7, with TRBD2 matching 7 bases. Germline CDR1 and CDR2: MNHNY and SVGAGI (reference sequence). Trimming cost V 6 bases and J 0 bases; bases outside gene matches: 5. The CDR3 is made up of 14 amino acids. This CDR3 reads CASRLADSSYEQYF. As DNA, the CDR3 is TGTGCCAGCAGGCTAGCGGATAGCTCCTACGAGCAGTACTTC.

This chain connects TRBV4-1 to TRBJ1-6; TRBD1 aligns across 8 bases. The length of the CDR3 is 18 residues. In germline, CDR1 is MGHRA, CDR2 YSYEKL. The V gene end was trimmed by 4 bases and the J gene end by 0 bases; junction bases not matched to a gene: 8. CDR3 sequence (DNA): TGCGCCAGCAGCCCACGGGACAGGACTAGCTCCTATAATTCACCCCTCCACTTT. Its protein is CASSPRDRTSSYNSPLHF.

This clone was seen a few times. The rearrangement uses TRBV28 and TRBJ1-2, with D tentatively TRBD1 (5 bases). This CDR3 is 14 amino acids long. CDR1 and CDR2 (germline): MDHEN, SYDVKM. With 5 bases removed from V and 2 bases from J, the gap between germline ends came to 12 bases. CDR3 protein: CASSDSRGNYGYTF. DNA for the CDR3: TGTGCCAGCAGTGACTCGCGGGGGAACTATGGCTACACCTTC.

This clone was seen once. V usage is TRBV4-1 and J usage is TRBJ1-3, with TRBD1 as a possible D gene (5 bases). CDR1 is MGHRA and CDR2 is YSYEKL in the germline V gene. Trimming took 5 bases from V and 11 from J, leaving 16 bases between them. The CDR3 is 13 amino acids. The CDR3 protein is CASSEVGGFPIYF. CDR3 nucleotides: TGCGCCAGCAGCGAAGTTGGGGGGTTCCCCATATATTTT.

The chain recombines TRBV30 with TRBJ1-4; a weak D match, TRBD1 (5 bases). Trimming removed 2 bases from V and 5 bases from J, with 15 bases in between. The germline V gene encodes CDR1 GTSNPN and CDR2 SVGIG (reference sequence). The CDR3 totals 15 residues. The CDR3, as DNA: TGTGCCTGGAGTCCCCCATGGACATCGAATGAAAAACTGTTTTTT. It specifies CAWSPPWTSNEKLFF.

The gene calls are TRBV6-5 and TRBJ2-1, with 14 bases lining up with TRBD2. This CDR3 contains 15 residues. V lost 7 bases, J lost 7 bases, and 6 bases stayed unmatched. CDR1 and CDR2 (germline): MNHEY, SVGAGI. DNA for the CDR3: TGTGCCAGCACCCGGGGACTAGCGGGAGCAAATGAGCAGTTCTTC. Its protein product is CASTRGLAGANEQFF.

With regard to this clone: The identical CDR3 is also encoded by other nucleotide sequences in the sample. CDR3 sequence reads: CASSLDGNSPLHF. DNA of the CDR3: TGCGCCAGCAGCTTGGACGGTAATTCACCCCTCCACTTT. The chain carries TRBV5-1 and TRBJ1-6; D uncertain. V lost 0 bases to trimming and J lost 6 bases, with 4 bases between them. Germline CDR1 SGHRS, CDR2 YFSETQ. The CDR3 is made up of 13 amino acids.

CDR3 sequence reads: CATKTSGGNTDTQYF. CDR3 in DNA: TGTGCCACTAAGACTAGCGGGGGAAACACAGATACGCAGTATTTT. The chain recombines TRBV10-3 with TRBJ2-3; 12 nucleotides match TRBD2. V shed 10 bases, J shed 2 bases, and the junction held 7 bases outside the gene matches. The CDR3 is 15 residues long. The V gene's germline CDR1 is ENHRY and CDR2 SYGVKD.

The rearrangement uses TRBV11-3 and TRBJ2-1, with a possible D match to TRBD1 (7 bases). V was shortened by 5 bases and J by 6 bases, with 20 bases between the two germline ends. CDR1 and CDR2 from the germline V gene are SGHNT and YENEEA. The CDR3 length is 16 residues. The CDR3 is CASSPWGGTDLNEQFF. For the CDR3, the DNA is TGTGCCAGCAGCCCTTGGGGCGGGACAGATCTCAATGAGCAGTTCTTC.

This chain joins TRBV4-1 and TRBJ1-5, with D tentatively TRBD1 (5 bases). V lost 1 base and J 2 bases, leaving 12 bases between the germline ends. This CDR3 region has 16 residues. The germline CDR1 and CDR2 sequences are MGHRA and YSYEKL. DNA of the CDR3: TGCGCCAGCAGCCAAGTATACAGGATGGGCAATCAGCCCCAGCATTTT. Amino acids: CASSQVYRMGNQPQHF.

V gene TRBV11-3 combines with J gene TRBJ2-1, with 12 bases fitting TRBD2. The CDR3 covers 17 residues. Germline-derived CDR1 and CDR2 are SGHNT and YENEEA. V gave up 0 bases and J gave up 5 bases; unmatched junction bases: 5. CDR3 DNA: TGTGCCAGCAGCTTAGAGGGCTGGACTAGCGGGAACAATGAGCAGTTCTTC. It yields the protein CASSLEGWTSGNNEQFF.

This sequence joins TRBV4-1 and TRBJ2-3; 7 bases agree with TRBD2. CDR3 length: 16 amino acids. V was pared by 4 bases and J by 2 bases, with 9 bases of the junction left unmatched. Germline CDR1 is MGHRA and CDR2 is YSYEKL. CDR3 nucleotide sequence: TGCGCCAGCAGCCTCAGAGCGGGACCTATCACAGATACGCAGTATTTT. It translates to CASSLRAGPITDTQYF.

V usage is TRBV6-1 and J usage is TRBJ1-5, with D possibly being TRBD1 (6 bases). V dropped 3 bases and J dropped 3 bases, with 9 bases sitting between them. The CDR3 is 14 residues long. Germline values: CDR1 MNHNS, CDR2 SASEGT. CDR3 protein: CASSETGPNQPQHF. In nucleotides, the CDR3 is TGTGCCAGCAGTGAGACAGGACCCAATCAGCCCCAGCATTTT.

This sequence joins TRBV5-1 and TRBJ2-7; no firm D call. The germline V gene encodes CDR1 SGHRS and CDR2 YFSETQ. The V and J ends lost 4 bases and 0 bases respectively, with 8 bases between them. The CDR3 sequence is 13 residues long. CDR3: CASSPYTSYEQYF. The CDR3 DNA follows: TGCGCCAGCAGCCCTTACACCTCCTACGAGCAGTACTTC.

This chain links TRBV28 with TRBJ1-6; 7 nucleotides line up with TRBD1. The germline V gene has CDR1 MDHEN and CDR2 SYDVKM. The CDR3 has 15 amino acids. V gave up 6 bases and J gave up 18 bases; unmatched junction bases: 20. Here the CDR3 DNA reads TGTGCCAGCAGGAAAACAGGGGCTCCCTTTAAAGGTTACCACTTT. It specifies CASRKTGAPFKGYHF.

The rearrangement joins TRBV5-1 to TRBJ2-3; 11 positions match TRBD2. The germline V gene has CDR1 SGHRS and CDR2 YFSETQ. With V trimmed by 7 bases and J by 4 bases, 8 bases remained unmatched. The CDR3 length is 15 residues. The CDR3 region is CASLPLAGASDTQYF. Written as DNA, the CDR3 is TGCGCCAGCCTCCCACTAGCGGGAGCTTCAGATACGCAGTATTTT.

The chain couples TRBV5-6 to TRBJ1-2; no clear D. The CDR3 runs 13 residues. Trimming shortened V by 3 bases and J by 5 bases, and 11 bases separated the two germline ends. Germline values: CDR1 SGHDT, CDR2 YYEEEE. The CDR3 region has the DNA TGTGCCAGCAGCTCGGCAGGAGGTTATGGCTACACCTTC. Translating gives CASSSAGGYGYTF.

This clone was seen a handful of times. This chain connects TRBV6-6 to TRBJ2-7, with a weak D call TRBD1 (5 bases). The CDR3 is 14 residues long. Germline CDR1 is MNHNY and CDR2 is SVGAGI (reference sequence). Trimming left V 8 bases short and J 6 bases short, with 20 bases between. This CDR3 is CASGSTALPSEQYF. The CDR3 DNA sequence: TGTGCCAGCGGGTCGACAGCTCTCCCGTCCGAGCAGTACTTC.

The chain combines TRBV25-1 with TRBJ2-1; the match to TRBD2 covers 12 bases. Trimming at V came to 4 bases and at J to 6 bases, leaving 7 bases not matched to a gene. Germline CDR1 and CDR2: MGHDK and SYGVNS. The CDR3 is made up of 16 amino acids. For the CDR3, the DNA is TGTGCCAGCAGTGCCCTACTAGCGGGAGGCTCCAATGAGCAGTTCTTC. It is translated as CASSALLAGGSNEQFF. Full variable domain (outside the CDR3, taken from reference TRBV25-1 and TRBJ2-1): EADIYQTPRYLVIGTGKKITLECSQTMGHDKMYWYQQDPGMELHLIHYSYGVNSTEKGDLSSESTVSRIRTEHFPLTLESARPSHTSQYLCASSALLAGGSNEQFFGPGTRLTVL.

In its sample, this clone was seen many times. This chain links TRBV6-1 with TRBJ1-6; TRBD1 matches at 10 bases. The CDR3 is made up of 14 amino acids. Looked up from germline, CDR1 is MNHNS and CDR2 is SASEGT. The V segment lost 3 bases and the J segment 10 bases; nucleotides outside the gene matches: 3. The CDR3 reads CASSDGTGVSPLHF. The CDR3 DNA sequence: TGTGCCAGCAGTGATGGGACAGGGGTATCACCCCTCCACTTT.